These 32 T cell receptor beta chains share one sample of origin, sequenced in a study of radiotherapy plus CTLA-4 blockade in lung cancer. The assay was immunoSEQ multiplex PCR, and TCRdb's table has in-frame clones only and misses some. This table has 70,000 to 90,000 clones, about 88% appearing once. The sequencing used peripheral blood, collected from a patient treated with radiotherapy plus ipilimumab. The receptors derive from a human donor with non-small cell lung cancer who had stable disease on radiotherapy plus ipilimumab.

The chain links TRBV10-2 to TRBJ2-7, with 9 bases identical to TRBD1. J was trimmed by 5 bases and V by 4 bases; bases with no gene match: 9. Germline-derived CDR1 and CDR2 are WSHSY and SAAADI. This CDR3 has 15 amino acids. This CDR3 is CASSGKTGGRNEQYF. The CDR3 DNA is TGCGCCAGCAGTGGGAAGACAGGGGGACGTAACGAGCAGTACTTC.

The chain employs TRBV7-9 and TRBJ2-2; the D gene is possibly TRBD2 (5 bases). V was pared by 1 base and J by 6 bases, with 9 bases between. The CDR3 length is 14 residues. Germline CDR1 and CDR2: SEHNR and FQNEAQ (reference sequence). The CDR3 protein is CASSLVLGAGELFF. The DNA of the CDR3 is TGTGCCAGCAGCTTAGTCCTGGGAGCCGGGGAGCTGTTTTTT.

The J gene is TRBJ1-1, the V gene TRBV6-6; TRBD1 matches 8 bases. Germline lookup yields CDR1 MNHNY and CDR2 SVGAGI (reference sequence). V was clipped by 2 bases and J by 0 bases; unmatched bases: 5. This CDR3 region has 16 residues. CDR3 bases: TGTGCCAGCAGTTACGACAGGGGTGCCCTGAACACTGAAGCTTTCTTT. Translated, it gives CASSYDRGALNTEAFF.

J is TRBJ1-6 and V is TRBV5-1, with a possible D match to TRBD1 (6 bases). CDR3 length: 18 amino acids. The ends were cut back, 2 bases at V and 0 bases at J, with 15 bases in the middle. The germline V gene has CDR1 SGHRS and CDR2 YFSETQ. CDR3 bases: TGCGCCAGCAGCTTCAACCGGGACACTAGCTCCTATAATTCACCCCTCCACTTT. Translated, it gives CASSFNRDTSSYNSPLHF.

The chain has TRBV7-3 and TRBJ2-1; D call uncertain. The length of the CDR3 is 13 residues. Trimming removed 4 bases from V and 8 bases from J, with 12 bases in between. Germline assignment: CDR1 SGHTA and CDR2 FQGTGA. The CDR3 here is CASSSLNDDEQFF. Written as DNA, the CDR3 is TGTGCCAGCAGCTCCTTAAACGATGATGAGCAGTTCTTC. Full variable domain (rest looked up from reference TRBV7-3 and TRBJ2-1): GAGVSQTPSNKVTEKGKYVELRCDPISGHTALYWYRQSLGQGPEFLIYFQGTGAADDSGLPNDRFFAVRPEGSVSTLKIQRTERGDSAVYLCASSSLNDDEQFFGPGTRLTVL.

The rearrangement links TRBV9 to TRBJ1-3; weak D call: TRBD1 (5 bases). This CDR3 contains 14 residues. Germline assignment: CDR1 SGDLS and CDR2 YYNGEE. Trimming stripped 3 bases from V and 1 base from J, with 8 bases between. Written as DNA, the CDR3 is TGTGCCAGCAGCGCAGGGAAATCTGGAAACACCATATATTTT. Translated, it gives CASSAGKSGNTIYF. Using reference TRBV9 and TRBJ1-3 for the parts outside the CDR3, the full variable domain is DSGVTQTPKHLITATGQRVTLRCSPRSGDLSVYWYQQSLDQGLQFLIQYYNGEERAKGNILERFSAQQFPDLHSELNLSSLELGDSALYFCASSAGKSGNTIYFGEGSWLTVV.

The chain recombines TRBV28 with TRBJ1-3, with D hard to call. The CDR3 extends over 14 amino acids. Per germline, CDR1 MDHEN and CDR2 SYDVKM. V lost 8 bases and J lost 2, with 13 bases in between. The CDR3 bases are TGTGCCAGCTGGAGCTTGGGGACTGGAAACACCATATATTTT. Its protein product is CASWSLGTGNTIYF.

V and J are TRBV19 and TRBJ1-5; 8 nucleotides align to TRBD1. Germline lookup yields CDR1 LNHDA and CDR2 SQIVND (reference sequence). V dropped 7 bases and J dropped 3; count of bases not matched to a gene: 8. The CDR3 consists of 15 residues. CDR3 amino acids: CASTPGQVSNQPQHF. The CDR3 bases are TGTGCCAGTACCCCGGGACAGGTATCCAATCAGCCCCAGCATTTT.

J is TRBJ2-3 and V is TRBV27; TRBD1 or TRBD2 may be the D gene (5 bases each). This CDR3 spans 13 amino acids. Germline V gene lookup returns CDR1 MNHEY and CDR2 SMNVEV (reference sequence). The V gene lost 8 bases and the J gene lost 4 bases, with 13 bases spanning the gap. The CDR3 coding sequence is TGTGCCAGCCGAGGGACGGAGGCAGATACGCAGTATTTT. The encoded protein is CASRGTEADTQYF.

The CDR3, as DNA: TGTGCCAGCAGCCTACAGGGGGCAGGACAGCCCCAGCATTTT. Protein product: CASSLQGAGQPQHF. V gene TRBV5-6 combines with J gene TRBJ1-5, with 9 bases matching TRBD1. The germline CDR1 and CDR2 sequences are SGHDT and YYEEEE. This CDR3 has 14 residues. Trimming cost V 4 bases and J 7 bases; bases outside gene matches: 6.

This chain uses TRBV9 with TRBJ1-2; 10 nucleotides line up with TRBD1. This CDR3 contains 16 residues. The trim removed 0 bases at V and 2 bases at J, leaving 4 bases unmatched. CDR1 and CDR2 from the germline V gene are SGDLS and YYNGEE. CDR3 sequence reads: CASSVVGQGRNYGYTF. As DNA, the CDR3 is TGTGCCAGCAGCGTAGTGGGACAGGGGCGGAACTATGGCTACACCTTC.

In its sample, this clone was seen a few times. This chain connects TRBV4-1 to TRBJ2-4; TRBD2 agrees at 8 bases. Trimming removed 1 base from V and 11 bases from J; junction bases left unmatched: 7. The CDR3 has 14 amino acids. Germline CDR1 reads MGHRA; CDR2 reads YSYEKL. CDR3 nucleotides: TGCGCCAGCAGCCAAGTGCCGGGGGGGGGTTTTCAGTACTTC. Translating it yields CASSQVPGGGFQYF.

V gene TRBV28 combines with J gene TRBJ1-1; no firm D call. The CDR3 sequence is 14 residues long. Trimming pared 6 bases from V and 1 base from J, leaving 12 bases between. Germline V gene data show CDR1 as MDHEN and CDR2 as SYDVKM. The CDR3 bases are TGTGCCAGCAGCCCCTTACGGGCGAACACTGAAGCTTTCTTT. Protein: CASSPLRANTEAFF.

This clone showed up just a few times. Other DNA sequences from this sample encode an identical CDR3 as well. V is TRBV27 and J is TRBJ1-1, with 8 bases aligning to TRBD1. Unmatched junction bases numbered 0, after V lost 4 bases and J lost 2 bases. This CDR3 comprises 13 residues. CDR1 is MNHEY, CDR2 SMNVEV, per germline (reference sequence). CDR3 sequence (DNA): TGTGCCAGCAGTTCAGGGGGCAACACTGAAGCTTTCTTT. Its protein product is CASSSGGNTEAFF.

This rearrangement joins TRBV28 to TRBJ2-7; either TRBD1 or TRBD2 may fit D (5 bases each). The V end lost 3 bases, the J end lost 7 bases, and 13 bases lay between the germline ends. The CDR3 runs 13 residues. In germline, CDR1 is MDHEN, CDR2 SYDVKM. CDR3: CASSLGPRFEQYF. CDR3 DNA: TGTGCCAGCAGTTTGGGACCAAGGTTTGAGCAGTACTTC.

The CDR3 DNA sequence: TGTGCCATCAGTGGCCTCCCGAGGGGGTGGACAGGGCTTAGCGAGCAGTTCTTC. It codes for CAISGLPRGWTGLSEQFF. This chain joins TRBV10-3 and TRBJ2-1, with 8 bases fitting TRBD1. The CDR3 runs to 18 residues. J gave up 10 bases and V 4 bases, and 21 bases lay outside the gene matches. Germline V gives CDR1 ENHRY, CDR2 SYGVKD.

The chain combines TRBV10-2 with TRBJ2-5, with 9 bases fitting TRBD1. Trimming at V came to 7 bases and at J to 0 bases, leaving 9 bases not matched to a gene. CDR1 WSHSY and CDR2 SAAADI come from the germline V gene. This CDR3 region has 16 residues. CDR3 nucleotides: TGCGCCAGCAAGGCCCTGGACAGGGGAGACCAAGAGACCCAGTACTTC. Translated, it gives CASKALDRGDQETQYF.

The V call is TRBV10-1, the J call TRBJ2-5; TRBD2 matches at 11 bases. The V and J ends lost 4 bases and 4 bases, in that order; junction bases with no gene match: 8. Germline assignment: CDR1 WNHNN and CDR2 SYGVQD (reference sequence). This CDR3 comprises 16 residues. CDR3 DNA: TGCGCCAGCAGTGCCATTCGACTAGCGGGGCCAGAGACCCAGTACTTC. Protein: CASSAIRLAGPETQYF.

This clone was seen a handful of times. The chain links TRBV5-1 to TRBJ2-3; D perhaps matches TRBD2 (5 bases). V lost 1 base, J lost 4 bases, and 7 bases lay in between. CDR1 is SGHRS, CDR2 YFSETQ, per germline. The CDR3 is 13 amino acids. The CDR3 spells CASSLMEADTQYF. The DNA of the CDR3 is TGCGCCAGCAGCTTGATGGAGGCAGATACGCAGTATTTT.

This rearrangement joins TRBV7-2 to TRBJ1-6, with no clear D. Between the trimmed V and J ends, which lost 1 base and 0 bases, there was a span of 7 bases. This CDR3 comprises 16 residues. CDR1 is SGHTA and CDR2 is FQGNSA in the germline V gene. The CDR3 sequence is CASSLVASSYNSPLHF. The CDR3 DNA is TGTGCCAGCAGCTTAGTCGCGAGCTCCTATAATTCACCCCTCCACTTT.

The V gene is TRBV27, the J gene TRBJ1-2, with D possibly matching TRBD1 (5 bases). Germline CDR1 MNHEY, CDR2 SMNVEV (reference sequence). The CDR3 runs to 17 residues. V lost 5 bases to trimming and J lost 3 bases, with 22 bases between them. As DNA, the CDR3 is TGTGCCAGCAGTCCTAGAACAGGAGAGATGTACGACTATGGCTACACCTTC. It encodes CASSPRTGEMYDYGYTF.

The chain recombines TRBV28 with TRBJ2-7, with D unresolved. The ends were cut back, 6 bases at V and 3 bases at J, with 12 bases in the middle. CDR1 and CDR2 from the germline V gene are MDHEN and SYDVKM. The CDR3 has 13 residues. This CDR3 reads CASSPQRRYEQYF. CDR3 sequence (DNA): TGTGCCAGCAGCCCCCAACGGCGCTACGAGCAGTACTTC.

V and J are TRBV18 and TRBJ1-6, with 8 bases aligning to TRBD1. CDR3 size: 16 residues. Germline CDR1 KGHSH, CDR2 LQKENI. The trim removed 4 bases at V and 0 bases at J, leaving 2 bases unmatched. CDR3 residues: CASSRQGASYNSPLHF. The CDR3 nucleotides read TGTGCCAGCTCACGTCAGGGGGCCTCCTATAATTCACCCCTCCACTTT. Full variable domain (remainder filled in from reference TRBV18 and TRBJ1-6): NAGVMQNPRHLVRRRGQEARLRCSPMKGHSHVYWYRQLPEEGLKFMVYLQKENIIDESGMPKERFSAEFPKEGPSILRIQQVVRGDSAAYFCASSRQGASYNSPLHFGNGTRLTVT.

The chain has TRBV19 and TRBJ2-1, with D possibly being TRBD2 (5 bases). The CDR3 has 14 residues. V shed 5 bases and J shed 4 bases, with 12 bases lying between them. Germline V lookup: CDR1 LNHDA, CDR2 SQIVND (reference sequence). CDR3 DNA: TGTGCCAGTAGTCCAACGGGAAGTTACAATGAGCAGTTCTTC. This gives the protein CASSPTGSYNEQFF.

This clone was observed a few times. This chain links TRBV7-2 with TRBJ2-7; 8 nucleotides agree with TRBD2. V was clipped by 4 bases and J by 2 bases; unmatched bases: 4. Germline assignment: CDR1 SGHTA and CDR2 FQGNSA. The CDR3 sequence is 14 residues long. The CDR3 loop is CASSSGLVTYEQYF. As DNA, the CDR3 is TGTGCCAGCAGCTCGGGACTAGTAACCTACGAGCAGTACTTC.

This clone was observed a few times. The V gene is TRBV6-5, the J gene TRBJ1-2, with D perhaps matching TRBD1 (5 bases). This CDR3 spans 15 amino acids. V dropped 2 bases and J dropped 2 bases, with 12 bases sitting between them. Germline V gene lookup returns CDR1 MNHEY and CDR2 SVGAGI. For the CDR3, the DNA is TGTGCCAGCAGTTACGCCCTGGGGGGGAACTATGGCTACACCTTC. Translated, it gives CASSYALGGNYGYTF.

The rearrangement joins TRBV27 to TRBJ2-7, with 7 nucleotides matching TRBD1. This CDR3 contains 13 residues. Unmatched junction bases numbered 7, after V lost 8 bases and J lost 3 bases. Germline CDR1 is MNHEY and CDR2 is SMNVEV (reference sequence). CDR3 coding DNA: TGTGCCAGCCTAGGACAGGAGAGCTACGAGCAGTACTTC. This encodes CASLGQESYEQYF.

The J gene is TRBJ1-2, the V gene TRBV5-1; D is unresolved. This CDR3 has 13 amino acids. The ends were cut back, 1 base at V and 2 bases at J, with 6 bases in the middle. CDR1 and CDR2 from the germline V gene are SGHRS and YFSETQ. CDR3 nucleotide sequence: TGCGCCAGCAGCTTGAACAGAAACTATGGCTACACCTTC. This encodes CASSLNRNYGYTF.

The J gene is TRBJ1-4, the V gene TRBV2; D unclear. The length of the CDR3 is 17 residues. V lost 7 bases and J 0 bases, leaving 18 bases between the germline ends. Germline V gene data show CDR1 as SNHLY and CDR2 as FYNNEI. The CDR3 sequence is CASKVQLEFATNEKLFF. The DNA for the CDR3 is TGTGCCAGCAAGGTACAGCTTGAATTCGCAACTAATGAAAAACTGTTTTTT.

V is TRBV30 and J is TRBJ1-1; TRBD1 might be the D (6 bases). Germline V gene sequence: CDR1 GTSNPN, CDR2 SVGIG (reference sequence). The CDR3 consists of 13 residues. With 3 bases removed from V and 5 bases from J, the gap between germline ends came to 13 bases. The DNA of the CDR3 is TGTGCCTGGAGCCAGGGGCCCCCAACTGAAGCTTTCTTT. Residues: CAWSQGPPTEAFF.

The rearrangement links TRBV6-5 to TRBJ2-5; 11 positions agree with TRBD2. The DNA matches TRBJ2-7 better at its end, which makes the J call doubtful. This CDR3 contains 15 residues. Germline V gene data show CDR1 as MNHEY and CDR2 as SVGAGI. For the CDR3, the DNA is TGTGCCAGCAAAATTACTAGCGGGGGCTTCTACGAGCAGTACTTC. Translated, it gives CASKITSGGFYEQYF.

The J gene is TRBJ1-4, the V gene TRBV19, with D possibly being TRBD1 (5 bases). Germline CDR1 and CDR2: LNHDA and SQIVND (reference sequence). The CDR3 loop spans 14 amino acids. Deletions cut 10 bases from V and 5 bases from J, with 17 bases between. CDR3 sequence: CATSVTGLNEKLFF. In DNA form, the CDR3 reads TGTGCCACGTCCGTCACAGGATTGAATGAAAAACTGTTTTTT.